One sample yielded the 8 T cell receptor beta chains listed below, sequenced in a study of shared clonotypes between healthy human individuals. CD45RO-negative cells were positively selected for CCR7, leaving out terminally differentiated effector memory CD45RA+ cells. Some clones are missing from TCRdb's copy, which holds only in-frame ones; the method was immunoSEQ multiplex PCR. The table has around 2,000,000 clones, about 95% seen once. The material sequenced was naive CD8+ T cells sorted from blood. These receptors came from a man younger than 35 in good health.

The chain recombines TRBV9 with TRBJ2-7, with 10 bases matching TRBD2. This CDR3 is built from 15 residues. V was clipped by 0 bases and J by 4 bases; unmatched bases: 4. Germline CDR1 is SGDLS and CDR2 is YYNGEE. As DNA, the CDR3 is TGTGCCAGCAGCGTAGGAGCGGGGGGGCTGTACGAGCAGTACTTC. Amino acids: CASSVGAGGLYEQYF.

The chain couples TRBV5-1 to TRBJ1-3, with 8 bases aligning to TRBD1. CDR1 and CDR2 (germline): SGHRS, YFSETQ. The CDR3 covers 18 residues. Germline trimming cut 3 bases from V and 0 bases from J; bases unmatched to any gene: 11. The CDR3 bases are TGCGCCAGCAGCTGGGGTCCCGGGACAGGAGACTCTGGAAACACCATATATTTT. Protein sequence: CASSWGPGTGDSGNTIYF.

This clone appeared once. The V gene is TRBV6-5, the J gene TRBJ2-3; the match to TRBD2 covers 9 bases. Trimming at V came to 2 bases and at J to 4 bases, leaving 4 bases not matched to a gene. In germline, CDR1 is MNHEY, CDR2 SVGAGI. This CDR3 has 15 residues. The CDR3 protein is CASSYGAGGSDTQYF. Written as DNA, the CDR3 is TGTGCCAGCAGTTACGGAGCGGGGGGCTCAGATACGCAGTATTTT.

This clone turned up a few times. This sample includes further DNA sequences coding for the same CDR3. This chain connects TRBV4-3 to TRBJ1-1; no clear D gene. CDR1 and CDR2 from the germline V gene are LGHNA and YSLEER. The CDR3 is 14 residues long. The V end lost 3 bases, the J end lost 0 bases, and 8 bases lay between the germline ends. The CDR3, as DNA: TGCGCCAGCAGCCAGGAAGACCTGAACACTGAAGCTTTCTTT. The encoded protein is CASSQEDLNTEAFF.

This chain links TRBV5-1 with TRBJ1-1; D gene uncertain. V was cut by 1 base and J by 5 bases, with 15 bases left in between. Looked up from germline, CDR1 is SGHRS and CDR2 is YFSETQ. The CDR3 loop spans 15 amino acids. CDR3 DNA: TGCGCCAGCAGCTTGTCAGCCCCAAGTTTTACTGAAGCTTTCTTT. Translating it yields CASSLSAPSFTEAFF.

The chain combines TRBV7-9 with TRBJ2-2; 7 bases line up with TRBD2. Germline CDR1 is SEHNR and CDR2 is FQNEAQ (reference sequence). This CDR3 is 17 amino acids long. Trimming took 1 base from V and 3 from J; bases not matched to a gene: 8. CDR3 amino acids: CASSLEAGGGYTGELFF. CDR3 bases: TGTGCCAGCAGCTTAGAGGCCGGCGGGGGTTACACCGGGGAGCTGTTTTTT.

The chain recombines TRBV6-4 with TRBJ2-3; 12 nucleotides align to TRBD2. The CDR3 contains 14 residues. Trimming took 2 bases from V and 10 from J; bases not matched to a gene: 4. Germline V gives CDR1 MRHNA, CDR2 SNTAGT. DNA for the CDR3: TGTGCCAGCAGTGACGCGACTAGCGGGGGACCGCAGTATTTT. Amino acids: CASSDATSGGPQYF.

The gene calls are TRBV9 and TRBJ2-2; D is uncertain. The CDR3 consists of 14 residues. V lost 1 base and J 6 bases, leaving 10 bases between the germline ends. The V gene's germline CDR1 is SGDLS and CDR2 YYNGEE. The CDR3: CASSVSLESGELFF. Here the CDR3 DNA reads TGTGCCAGCAGCGTATCTTTGGAATCCGGGGAGCTGTTTTTT.